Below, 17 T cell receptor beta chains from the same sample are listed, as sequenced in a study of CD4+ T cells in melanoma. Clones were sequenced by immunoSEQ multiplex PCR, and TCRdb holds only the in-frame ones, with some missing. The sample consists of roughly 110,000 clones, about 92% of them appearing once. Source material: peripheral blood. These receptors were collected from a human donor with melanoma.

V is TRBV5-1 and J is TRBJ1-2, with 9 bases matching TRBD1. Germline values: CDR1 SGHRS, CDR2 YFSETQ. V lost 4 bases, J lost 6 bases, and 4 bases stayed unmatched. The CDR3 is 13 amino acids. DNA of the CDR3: TGCGCCAGCAGCGTGGGACAGGGTGATGGCTACACCTTC. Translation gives CASSVGQGDGYTF. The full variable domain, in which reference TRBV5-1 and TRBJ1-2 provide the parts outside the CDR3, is KAGVTQTPRYLIKTRGQQVTLSCSPISGHRSVSWYQQTPGQGLQFLFEYFSETQRNKGNFPGRFSGRQFSNSRSEMNVSTLELGDSALYLCASSVGQGDGYTFGSGTRLTVV.

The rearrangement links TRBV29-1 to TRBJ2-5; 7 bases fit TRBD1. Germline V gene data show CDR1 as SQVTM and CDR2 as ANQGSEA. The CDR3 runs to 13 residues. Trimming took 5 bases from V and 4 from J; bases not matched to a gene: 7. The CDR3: CSVRQGGAETQYF. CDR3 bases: TGCAGCGTTAGACAGGGTGGGGCAGAGACCCAGTACTTC.

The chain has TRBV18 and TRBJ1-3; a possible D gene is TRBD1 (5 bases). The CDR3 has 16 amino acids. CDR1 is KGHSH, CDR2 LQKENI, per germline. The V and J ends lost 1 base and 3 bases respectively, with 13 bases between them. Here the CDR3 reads CASSPRREIGGNTIYF. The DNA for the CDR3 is TGTGCCAGCTCACCACGCAGGGAGATCGGTGGAAACACCATATATTTT.

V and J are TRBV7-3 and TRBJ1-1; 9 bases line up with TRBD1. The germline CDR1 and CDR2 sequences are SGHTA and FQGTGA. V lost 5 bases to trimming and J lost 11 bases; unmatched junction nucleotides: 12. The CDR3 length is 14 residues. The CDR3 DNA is TGTGCCAGCAGCCCGACAGGGGGATCCCGGGGGGCTTTCTTT. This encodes CASSPTGGSRGAFF.

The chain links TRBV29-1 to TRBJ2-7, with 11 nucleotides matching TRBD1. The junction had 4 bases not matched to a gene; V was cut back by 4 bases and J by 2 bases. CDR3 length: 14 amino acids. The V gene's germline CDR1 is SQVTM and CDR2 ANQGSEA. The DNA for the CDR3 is TGCAGCGTTGTCGGGACAGGGGGTGCCTACGAGCAGTACTTC. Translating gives CSVVGTGGAYEQYF.

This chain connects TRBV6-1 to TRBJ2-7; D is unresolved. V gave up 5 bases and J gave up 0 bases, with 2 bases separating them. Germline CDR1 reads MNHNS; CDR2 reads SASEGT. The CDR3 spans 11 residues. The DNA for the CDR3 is TGTGCCAGCAGTTTCTCCTACGAGCAGTACTTC. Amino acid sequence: CASSFSYEQYF.

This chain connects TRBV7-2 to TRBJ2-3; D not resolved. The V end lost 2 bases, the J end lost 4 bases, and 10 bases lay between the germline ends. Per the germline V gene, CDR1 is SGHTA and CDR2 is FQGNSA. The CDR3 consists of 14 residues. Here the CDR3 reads CASSLWGSADTQYF. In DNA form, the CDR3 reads TGTGCCAGCAGCTTATGGGGTTCCGCAGATACGCAGTATTTT. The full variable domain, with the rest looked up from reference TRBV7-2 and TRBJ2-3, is GAGVSQSPSNKVTEKGKDVELRCDPISGHTALYWYRQSLGQGLEFLIYFQGNSAPDKSGLPSDRFSAERTGGSVSTLTIQRTQQEDSAVYLCASSLWGSADTQYFGPGTRLTVL.

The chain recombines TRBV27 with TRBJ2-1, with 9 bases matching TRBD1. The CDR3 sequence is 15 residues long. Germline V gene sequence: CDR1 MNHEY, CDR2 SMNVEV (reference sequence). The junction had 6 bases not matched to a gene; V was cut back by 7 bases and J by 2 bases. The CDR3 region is CASNRQGVPYNEQFF. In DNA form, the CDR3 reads TGTGCCAGCAACCGACAGGGGGTGCCCTACAATGAGCAGTTCTTC.

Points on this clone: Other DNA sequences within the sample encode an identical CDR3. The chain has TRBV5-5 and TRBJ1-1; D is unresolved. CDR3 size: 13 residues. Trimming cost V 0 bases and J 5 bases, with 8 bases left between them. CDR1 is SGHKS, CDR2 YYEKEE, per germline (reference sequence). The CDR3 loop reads CASSLGTGTEAFF. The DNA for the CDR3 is TGTGCCAGCAGCTTGGGGACGGGGACTGAAGCTTTCTTT.

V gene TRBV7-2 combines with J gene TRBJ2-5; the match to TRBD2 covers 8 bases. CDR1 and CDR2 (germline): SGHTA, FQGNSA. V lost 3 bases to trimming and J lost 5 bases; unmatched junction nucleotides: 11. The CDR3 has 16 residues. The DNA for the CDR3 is TGTGCCAGCAGCTTTCCGAGCGGGGGCACGCTGGAGACCCAGTACTTC. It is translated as CASSFPSGGTLETQYF.

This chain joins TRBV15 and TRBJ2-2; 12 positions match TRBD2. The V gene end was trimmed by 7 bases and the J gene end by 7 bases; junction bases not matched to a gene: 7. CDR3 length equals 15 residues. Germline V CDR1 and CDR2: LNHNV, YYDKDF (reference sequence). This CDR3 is CATTRLAGAIGELFF. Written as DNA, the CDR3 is TGTGCCACCACCCGACTAGCGGGGGCGATCGGGGAGCTGTTTTTT.

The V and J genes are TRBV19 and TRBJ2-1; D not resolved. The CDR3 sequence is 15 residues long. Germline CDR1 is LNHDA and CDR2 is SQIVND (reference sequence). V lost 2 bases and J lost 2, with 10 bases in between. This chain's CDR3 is CASSIRESPYNEQFF. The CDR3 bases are TGTGCCAGTAGTATAAGGGAAAGTCCCTACAATGAGCAGTTCTTC.

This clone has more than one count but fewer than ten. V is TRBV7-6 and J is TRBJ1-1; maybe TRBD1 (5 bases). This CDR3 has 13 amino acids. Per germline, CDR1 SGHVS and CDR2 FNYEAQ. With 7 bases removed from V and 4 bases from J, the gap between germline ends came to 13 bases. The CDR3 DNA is TGTGCCAGCACCCTGACAGAGGGCACTGAAGCTTTCTTT. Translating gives CASTLTEGTEAFF.

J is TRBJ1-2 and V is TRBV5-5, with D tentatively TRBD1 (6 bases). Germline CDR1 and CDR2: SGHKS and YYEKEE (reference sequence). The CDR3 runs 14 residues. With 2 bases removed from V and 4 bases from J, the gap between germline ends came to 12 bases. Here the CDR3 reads CASSFKGVGYGYTF. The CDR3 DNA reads TGTGCCAGCAGCTTTAAGGGGGTCGGCTATGGCTACACCTTC.

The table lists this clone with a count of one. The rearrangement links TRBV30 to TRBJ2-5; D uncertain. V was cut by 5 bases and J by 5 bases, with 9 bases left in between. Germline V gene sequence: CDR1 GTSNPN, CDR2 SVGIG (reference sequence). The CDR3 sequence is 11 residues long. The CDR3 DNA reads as TGTGCCTGGGAGGAGATGGAGACCCAGTACTTC. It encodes CAWEEMETQYF.

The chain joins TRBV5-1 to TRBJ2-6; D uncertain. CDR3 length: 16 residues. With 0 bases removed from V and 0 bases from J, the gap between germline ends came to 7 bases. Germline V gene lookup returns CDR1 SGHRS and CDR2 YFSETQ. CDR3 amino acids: CASSLVSLSGANVLTF. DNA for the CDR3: TGCGCCAGCAGCTTGGTTTCCCTCTCTGGGGCCAACGTCCTGACTTTC.

The CDR3: CASSIETGAAGELFF. CDR3 sequence (DNA): TGTGCCAGTAGTATAGAAACAGGGGCGGCCGGGGAGCTGTTTTTT. The chain is built from TRBV19 and TRBJ2-2, with TRBD1 matching over 7 bases. CDR1 is LNHDA and CDR2 is SQIVND in the germline V gene (reference sequence). V trimming: 0 bases; J trimming: 6 bases; junction bases outside the gene matches: 4. CDR3 length equals 15 residues. The full variable domain, in which reference TRBV19 and TRBJ2-2 provide the parts outside the CDR3, is DGGITQSPKYLFRKEGQNVTLSCEQNLNHDAMYWYRQDPGQGLRLIYYSQIVNDFQKGDIAEGYSVSREKKESFPLTVTSAQKNPTAFYLCASSIETGAAGELFFGEGSRLTVL.